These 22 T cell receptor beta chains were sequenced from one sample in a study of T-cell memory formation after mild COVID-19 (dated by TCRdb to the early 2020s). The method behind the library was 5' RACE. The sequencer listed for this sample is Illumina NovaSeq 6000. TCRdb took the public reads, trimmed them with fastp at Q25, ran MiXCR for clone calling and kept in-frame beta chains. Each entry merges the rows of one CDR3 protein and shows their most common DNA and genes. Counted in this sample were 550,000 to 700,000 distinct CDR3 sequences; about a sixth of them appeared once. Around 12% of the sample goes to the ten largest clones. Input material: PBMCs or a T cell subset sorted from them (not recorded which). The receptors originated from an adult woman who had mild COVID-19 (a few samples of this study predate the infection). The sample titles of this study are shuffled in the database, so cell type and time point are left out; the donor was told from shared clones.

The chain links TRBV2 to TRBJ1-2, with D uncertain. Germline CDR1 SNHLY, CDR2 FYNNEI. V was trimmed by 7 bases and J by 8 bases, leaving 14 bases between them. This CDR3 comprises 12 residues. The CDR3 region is CASIRTVGGYTF. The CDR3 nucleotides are TGTGCCAGCATTCGGACTGTTGGCGGCTACACCTTC.

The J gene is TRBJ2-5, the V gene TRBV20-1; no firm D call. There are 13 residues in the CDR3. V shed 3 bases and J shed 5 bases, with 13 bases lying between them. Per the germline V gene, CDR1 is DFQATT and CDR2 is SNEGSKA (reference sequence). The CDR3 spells CSARPPSGETQYF. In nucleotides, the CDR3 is TGCAGTGCTAGGCCCCCGTCCGGGGAGACCCAGTACTTC.

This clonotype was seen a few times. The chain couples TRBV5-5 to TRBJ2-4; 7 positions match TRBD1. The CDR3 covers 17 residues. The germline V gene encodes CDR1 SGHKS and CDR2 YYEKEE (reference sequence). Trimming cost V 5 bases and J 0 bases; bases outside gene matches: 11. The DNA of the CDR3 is TGTGCCAGCAGAACCGGGACAGTCGAACTAGCCAAAAACATTCAGTACTTC. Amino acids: CASRTGTVELAKNIQYF.

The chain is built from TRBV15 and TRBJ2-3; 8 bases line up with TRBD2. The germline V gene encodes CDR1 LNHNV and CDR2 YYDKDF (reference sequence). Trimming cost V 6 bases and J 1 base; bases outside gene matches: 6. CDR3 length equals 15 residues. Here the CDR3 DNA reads TGTGCCACCAGTAAAACTAGCGGTCGCACAGATACGCAGTATTTT. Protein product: CATSKTSGRTDTQYF.

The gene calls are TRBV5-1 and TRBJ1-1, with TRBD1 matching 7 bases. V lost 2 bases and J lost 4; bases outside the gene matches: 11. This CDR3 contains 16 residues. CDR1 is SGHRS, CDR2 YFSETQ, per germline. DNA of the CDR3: TGCGCCAGCAGCTTTGACAGGGTCTCCGCCGGCACTGAAGCTTTCTTT. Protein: CASSFDRVSAGTEAFF.

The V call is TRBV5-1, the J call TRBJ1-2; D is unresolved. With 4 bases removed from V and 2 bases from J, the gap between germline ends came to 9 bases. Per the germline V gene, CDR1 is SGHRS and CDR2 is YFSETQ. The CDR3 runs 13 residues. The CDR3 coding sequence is TGCGCCAGCAGCCCCAGCCCGAACTATGGCTACACCTTC. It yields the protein CASSPSPNYGYTF.

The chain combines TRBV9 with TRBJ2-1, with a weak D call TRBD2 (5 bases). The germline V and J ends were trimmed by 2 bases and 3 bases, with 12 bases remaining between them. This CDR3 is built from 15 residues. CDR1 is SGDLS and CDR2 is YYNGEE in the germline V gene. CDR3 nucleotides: TGTGCCAGCAGCGTCCAAGGACTTTACTACAATGAGCAGTTCTTC. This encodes CASSVQGLYYNEQFF.

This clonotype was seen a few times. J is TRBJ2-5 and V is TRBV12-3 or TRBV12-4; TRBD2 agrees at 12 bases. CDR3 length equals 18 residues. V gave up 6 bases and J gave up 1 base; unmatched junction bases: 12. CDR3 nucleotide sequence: TGTGCCAGCAGCGCGACTAGCGGGGGACCACGAACCCAAGAGACCCAGTACTTC. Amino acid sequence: CASSATSGGPRTQETQYF.

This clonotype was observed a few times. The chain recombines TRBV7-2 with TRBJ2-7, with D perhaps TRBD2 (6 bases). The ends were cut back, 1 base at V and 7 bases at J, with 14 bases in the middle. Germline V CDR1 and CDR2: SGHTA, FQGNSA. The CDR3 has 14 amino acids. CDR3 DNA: TGTGCCAGCAGCTTAGATGCGGGGTATGGGGAGCAGTACTTC. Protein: CASSLDAGYGEQYF. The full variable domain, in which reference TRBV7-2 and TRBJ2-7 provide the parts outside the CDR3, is GAGVSQSPSNKVTEKGKDVELRCDPISGHTALYWYRQSLGQGLEFLIYFQGNSAPDKSGLPSDRFSAERTGGSVSTLTIQRTQQEDSAVYLCASSLDAGYGEQYFGPGTRLTVT.

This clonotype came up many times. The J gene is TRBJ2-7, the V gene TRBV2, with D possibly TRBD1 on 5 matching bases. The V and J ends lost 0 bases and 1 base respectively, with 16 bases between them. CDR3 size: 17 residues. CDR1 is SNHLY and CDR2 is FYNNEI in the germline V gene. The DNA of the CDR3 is TGTGCCAGCAGTGAAGCGCTTGCAGGGCCTAGGTCCTACGAGCAGTACTTC. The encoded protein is CASSEALAGPRSYEQYF. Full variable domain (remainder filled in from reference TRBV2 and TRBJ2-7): EPEVTQTPSHQVTQMGQEVILRCVPISNHLYFYWYRQILGQKVEFLVSFYNNEISEKSEIFDDQFSVERPDGSNFTLKIRSTKLEDSAMYFCASSEALAGPRSYEQYFGPGTRLTVT.

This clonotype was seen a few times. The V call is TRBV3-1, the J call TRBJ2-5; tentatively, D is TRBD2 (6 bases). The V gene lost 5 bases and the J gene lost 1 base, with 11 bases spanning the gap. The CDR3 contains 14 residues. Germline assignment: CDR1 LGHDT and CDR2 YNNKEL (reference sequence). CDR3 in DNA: TGTGCCAGCAGCAGCGGGCTTACCCAAGAGACCCAGTACTTC. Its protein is CASSSGLTQETQYF.

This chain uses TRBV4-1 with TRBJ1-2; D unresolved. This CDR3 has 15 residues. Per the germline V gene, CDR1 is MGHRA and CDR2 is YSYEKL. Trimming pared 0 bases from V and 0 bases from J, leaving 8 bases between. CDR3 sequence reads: CASSQETPSNYGYTF. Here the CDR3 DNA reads TGCGCCAGCAGCCAAGAGACCCCGTCTAACTATGGCTACACCTTC.

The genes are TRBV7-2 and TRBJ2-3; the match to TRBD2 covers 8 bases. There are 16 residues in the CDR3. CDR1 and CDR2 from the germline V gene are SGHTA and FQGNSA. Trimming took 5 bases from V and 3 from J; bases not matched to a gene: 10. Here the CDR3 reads CASSLSGSGGTDTQYF. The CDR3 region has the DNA TGTGCCAGCAGCCTAAGCGGGAGTGGGGGTACAGATACGCAGTATTTT.

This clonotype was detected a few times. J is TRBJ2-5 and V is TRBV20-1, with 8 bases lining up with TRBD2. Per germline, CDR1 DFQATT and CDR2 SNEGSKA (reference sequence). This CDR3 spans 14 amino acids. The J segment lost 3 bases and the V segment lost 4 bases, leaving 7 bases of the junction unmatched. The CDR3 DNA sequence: TGCAGTGCTACCCTTGAACTAGCGGAAGAGACCCAGTACTTC. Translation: CSATLELAEETQYF.

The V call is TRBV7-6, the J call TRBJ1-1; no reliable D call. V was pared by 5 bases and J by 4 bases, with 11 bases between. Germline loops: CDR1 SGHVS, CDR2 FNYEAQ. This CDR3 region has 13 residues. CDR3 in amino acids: CASSRSDFTEAFF. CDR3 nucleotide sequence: TGTGCCAGCAGCCGCAGTGACTTCACTGAAGCTTTCTTT.

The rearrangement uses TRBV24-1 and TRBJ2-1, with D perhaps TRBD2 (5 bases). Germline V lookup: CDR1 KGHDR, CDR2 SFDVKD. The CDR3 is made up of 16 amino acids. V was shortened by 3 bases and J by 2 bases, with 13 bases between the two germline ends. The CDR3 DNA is TGTGCCACCAGTGATGGCGGGCAAGGTACCTACAATGAGCAGTTCTTC. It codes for CATSDGGQGTYNEQFF.

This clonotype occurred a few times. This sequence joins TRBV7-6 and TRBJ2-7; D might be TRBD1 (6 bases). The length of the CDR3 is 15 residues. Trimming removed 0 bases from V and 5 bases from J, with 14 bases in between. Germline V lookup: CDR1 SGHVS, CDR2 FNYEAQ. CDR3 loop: CASSLAVGARHEQYF. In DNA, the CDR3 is TGTGCCAGCAGCTTAGCTGTGGGGGCGCGGCACGAGCAGTACTTC.

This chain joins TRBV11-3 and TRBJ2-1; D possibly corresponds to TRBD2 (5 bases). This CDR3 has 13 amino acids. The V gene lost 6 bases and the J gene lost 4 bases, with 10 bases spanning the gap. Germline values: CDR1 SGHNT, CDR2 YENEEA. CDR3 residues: CASREGQYNEQFF. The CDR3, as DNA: TGTGCCAGCAGAGAGGGCCAATACAATGAGCAGTTCTTC.

The CDR3 sequence is CASGGQGLTPLHF. The CDR3, as DNA: TGTGCCAGCGGAGGACAGGGACTGACACCCCTCCACTTT. The J gene is TRBJ1-6, the V gene TRBV7-2; TRBD1 aligns across 8 bases. The junction had 8 bases not matched to a gene; V was cut back by 8 bases and J by 11 bases. CDR1 is SGHTA, CDR2 FQGNSA, per germline. This CDR3 contains 13 residues.

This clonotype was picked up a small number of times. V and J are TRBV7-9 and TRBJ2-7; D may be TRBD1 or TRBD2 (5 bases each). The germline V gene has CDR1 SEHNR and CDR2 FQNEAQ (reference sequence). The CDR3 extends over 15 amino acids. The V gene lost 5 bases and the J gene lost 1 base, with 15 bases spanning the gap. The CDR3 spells CASSPPPGRSYEQYF. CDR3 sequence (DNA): TGTGCCAGCAGCCCACCTCCGGGACGGTCCTACGAGCAGTACTTC.

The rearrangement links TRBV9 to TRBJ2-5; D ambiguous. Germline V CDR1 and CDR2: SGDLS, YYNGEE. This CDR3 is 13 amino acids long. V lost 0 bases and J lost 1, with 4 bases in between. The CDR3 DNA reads TGTGCCAGCAGCGTAGCTCTCCAAGAGACCCAGTACTTC. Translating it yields CASSVALQETQYF.

The CDR3 DNA is TGTGCCAGCAGTTTAGGCGGGACAGGGGTTTGGGGCCTAGTTAGCAATCAGCCCCAGCATTTT. Encoded protein: CASSLGGTGVWGLVSNQPQHF. The chain joins TRBV12-3 or TRBV12-4 to TRBJ1-5, with 10 bases lining up with TRBD1. CDR3 length equals 21 residues. V gave up 1 base and J gave up 0 bases; unmatched junction bases: 15.